A single sample gave rise to the 7 T cell receptor beta chains below, sequenced in a study of OX40 agonist ivuxolimab in advanced cancers. Generated by immunoSEQ multiplex PCR, the TCRdb table keeps only in-frame clones and is missing some. The sample lists 40,000 or so clones, approximately 88% occurring once. The sample in question was CD4+ or CD8+ T cells sorted from blood, obtained in a trial of the OX40 agonist ivuxolimab. The receptors derive from an adult with an advanced solid tumor such as melanoma, head and neck, liver or kidney cancer.

In its sample, this clone was seen once. This rearrangement joins TRBV13 to TRBJ2-5; D may correspond to TRBD1 or TRBD2 (5 bases each). The CDR3 length is 14 residues. V was clipped by 6 bases and J by 5 bases, with 16 bases between them. Germline V gives CDR1 PRHDT, CDR2 FYEKMQ (reference sequence). Here the CDR3 reads CASSEGGGDETQYF. The CDR3 coding sequence is TGTGCCAGCAGTGAGGGTGGGGGTGACGAGACCCAGTACTTC.

The chain is built from TRBV7-9 and TRBJ1-2; D is possibly TRBD1 (6 bases). Looked up from germline, CDR1 is SEHNR and CDR2 is FQNEAQ (reference sequence). V lost 5 bases and J lost 8, with 12 bases in between. This CDR3 region has 12 residues. The chain's CDR3 is CASSAGQYGYTF. Here the CDR3 DNA reads TGTGCCAGCAGCGCCGGACAGTACGGCTACACCTTC.

The chain combines TRBV6-1 with TRBJ2-7, with D perhaps TRBD2 (5 bases). Germline V gene sequence: CDR1 MNHNS, CDR2 SASEGT. V was trimmed by 2 bases and J by 2 bases, leaving 7 bases between them. The CDR3 extends over 13 amino acids. DNA of the CDR3: TGTGCCAGCAGTGAACCCGGGACCTACGAGCAGTACGTC. This encodes CASSEPGTYEQYV.

The CDR3 reads CASSFARSDNEQFF. The CDR3 DNA reads as TGTGCCAGCAGCTTTGCCAGGTCCGACAATGAGCAGTTCTTC. V gene TRBV7-9 combines with J gene TRBJ2-1; D remains unclear. Germline V gene sequence: CDR1 SEHNR, CDR2 FQNEAQ (reference sequence). Trimming took 3 bases from V and 5 from J, leaving 11 bases between them. The CDR3 sequence is 14 residues long. Looking up the rest from reference TRBV7-9 and TRBJ2-1 gives the full variable domain: DTGVSQNPRHKITKRGQNVTFRCDPISEHNRLYWYRQTLGQGPEFLTYFQNEAQLEKSRLLSDRFSAERPKGSFSTLEIQRTEQGDSAMYLCASSFARSDNEQFFGPGTRLTVL.

On this clone itself: Additional DNA sequences in this sample encode the identical CDR3. This sequence joins TRBV5-6 and TRBJ2-5; no firm D call. Germline loops: CDR1 SGHDT, CDR2 YYEEEE. The CDR3 extends over 15 amino acids. V lost 0 bases and J 3 bases, leaving 12 bases between the germline ends. Here the CDR3 reads CASSLDPRAEETQYF. CDR3 sequence (DNA): TGTGCCAGCAGCTTGGACCCACGGGCAGAAGAGACCCAGTACTTC.

This chain connects TRBV7-8 to TRBJ2-3, with D possibly matching TRBD2 (6 bases). The length of the CDR3 is 16 residues. Germline CDR1 is SGHVS and CDR2 is FQNEAQ. The V end was cut by 5 bases, the J end by 2 bases, with 17 bases between. CDR3 DNA: TGTGCCAGCAGCGCCTCAGGCGGGGCCCTCACAGATACGCAGTATTTT. Translating gives CASSASGGALTDTQYF.

The rearrangement links TRBV27 to TRBJ2-3; a weak D match, TRBD2 (6 bases). The CDR3 consists of 15 residues. Germline values: CDR1 MNHEY, CDR2 SMNVEV (reference sequence). V lost 5 bases, J lost 6 bases, and 18 bases lay in between. CDR3 residues: CASSRITSLTDTQYF. CDR3 bases: TGTGCCAGCAGTAGGATTACTAGCTTAACGGATACGCAGTATTTT.